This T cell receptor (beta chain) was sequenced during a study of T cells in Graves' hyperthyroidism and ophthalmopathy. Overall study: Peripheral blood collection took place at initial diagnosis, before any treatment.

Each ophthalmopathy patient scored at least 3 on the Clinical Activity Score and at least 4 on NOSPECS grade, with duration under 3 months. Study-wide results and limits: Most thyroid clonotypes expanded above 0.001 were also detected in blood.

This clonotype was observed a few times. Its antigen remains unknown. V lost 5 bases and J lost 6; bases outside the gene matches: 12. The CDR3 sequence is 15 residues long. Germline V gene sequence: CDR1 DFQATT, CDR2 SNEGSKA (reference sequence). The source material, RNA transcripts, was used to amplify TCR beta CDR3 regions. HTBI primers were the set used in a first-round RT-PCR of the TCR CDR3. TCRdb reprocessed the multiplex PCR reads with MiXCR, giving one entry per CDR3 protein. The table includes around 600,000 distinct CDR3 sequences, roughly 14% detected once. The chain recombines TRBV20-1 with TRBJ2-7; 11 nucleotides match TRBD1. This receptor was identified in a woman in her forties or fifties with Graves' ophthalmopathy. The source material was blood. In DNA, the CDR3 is TGCAGTGCTCTTAACACCGGGACAGGGGGTATCGAGCAGTACTTC. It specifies CSALNTGTGGIEQYF.